This TCR beta chain derives from a study of T cells expressing NK-cell markers. At the level of the study: Out of eight donors sequenced, seven tested HCMV-seropositive and the remaining one seronegative.

About this clonotype itself: Its antigen is unknown.

CDR3 length equals 16 residues. Germline assignment: CDR1 MGHRA and CDR2 YSYEKL. TCRdb reworked the 5' RACE reads into one entry per CDR3 protein, no DNA. The table lists about 410,000 distinct CDR3 sequences. Study-level points and caveats: In five or six donors, dominant NKG2C+ clonotypes were roughly 1.0-7.5% of CD8+ T cells.

The V and J genes are TRBV4-1 and TRBJ2-5; TCRdb picks TRBD2, but there is no DNA to check that call. This TCR was sampled from a woman aged 50 to 65 in good health. The specimen was blood T cells: a sorted CD56 or NKG2C T cell subset, CD4+ or CD8+ T cells, or bulk PBMC T cells (not recorded which). This CDR3 reads CASSQAGGGPWETQYF.